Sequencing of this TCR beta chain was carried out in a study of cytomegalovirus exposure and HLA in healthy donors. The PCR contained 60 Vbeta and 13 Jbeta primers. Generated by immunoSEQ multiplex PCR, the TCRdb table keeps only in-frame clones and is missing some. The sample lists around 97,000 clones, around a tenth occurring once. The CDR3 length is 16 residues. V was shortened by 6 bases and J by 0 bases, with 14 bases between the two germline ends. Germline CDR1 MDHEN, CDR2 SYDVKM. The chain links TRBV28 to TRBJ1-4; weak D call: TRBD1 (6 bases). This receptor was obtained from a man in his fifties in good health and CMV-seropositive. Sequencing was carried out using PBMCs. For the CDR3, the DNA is TGTGCCAGCAGAGGAGACAGACAGGCAACTAATGAAAAACTGTTTTTT. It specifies CASRGDRQATNEKLFF.